These 2 T cell receptor beta chains were sequenced from one sample in a study of shared clonotypes between healthy human individuals. TCRdb keeps only in-frame clones here, not all; method: immunoSEQ multiplex PCR. The sample has about 2 million clones, about 95% seen once. CD8 cells regarded as naive lacked CD45RO, were positively chosen for CCR7, and omitted terminally differentiated effector memory CD45RA+ cells. Sequenced sample: naive CD8+ T cells sorted from blood. The receptors were gathered from a man between 18 and 35 years old in good health.

Of note for this clone: Other nucleotide sequences in the sample specify the same CDR3. The genes are TRBV7-6 and TRBJ2-2; possibly TRBD1 for D (5 bases). CDR1 is SGHVS, CDR2 FNYEAQ, per germline. Trimming took off 5 bases at V and 5 bases at J, with 12 bases between the two ends. The CDR3 is made up of 14 amino acids. The CDR3 loop reads CASSPGQGTGELFF. In DNA, the CDR3 is TGTGCCAGCAGCCCGGGTCAGGGAACCGGGGAGCTGTTTTTT.

A single count supports this clone. The rearrangement links TRBV4-1 to TRBJ2-7, with D unclear. CDR1 and CDR2 from the germline V gene are MGHRA and YSYEKL. The CDR3 consists of 13 residues. The ends were cut back, 4 bases at V and 2 bases at J, with 9 bases in the middle. This CDR3 is CASSPSLTYEQYF. The CDR3 bases are TGCGCCAGCAGCCCCTCCCTAACCTACGAGCAGTACTTC.